The entry below describes one T cell receptor beta chain. Its binding antigen is unknown. No much larger clonotype is one base removed from it; base qualities were not supplied. CDR3 length: 12 amino acids, cysteine to phenylalanine. Just the 36-base CDR3 DNA is kept, in frame starting at base 1. Looking up the germline V gene yields CDR1 MDHEN and CDR2 SYDVKM. V is shortened by 6 bases, J by 5 bases, and the region joining them spans 7 bases. The library was generated by multiplex PCR. The listed sequencing device is Illumina HiSeq 4000. iRepertoire HTBI primers and Arm-PCR amplification of CDR3 regions were used to construct TCR beta libraries. Before sequencing, the PCR products underwent gel purification. In the source study's methods: Across samples, roughly 60 TRBV and roughly 13 TRBJ segments were identified and used for gene usage analysis of CDR3 amino acid clonotypes. COPE and FqMerger were used to merge filtered high-quality paired reads into contigs. BLAST was used to align contigs to IMGT TRBV, TRBD and TRBJ reference genes, and CDR3 was defined according to IMGT. Any clonotype with a frequency above 0.1% was classified as a highly expanded clone. Shannon entropy was used to measure repertoire diversity, and the Gini coefficient was used to measure V-J evenness. Public clonotypes were defined as clonotypes shared by more than one individual. In-frame beta chains were kept once TCRdb had trimmed the public reads at Q25 with fastp and called clones with MiXCR. CDR3 protein sequences are deduplicated, and each keeps its most common genes and DNA. TCRdb, rather than the study authors, made the V and J calls. This sample comprises some 320,000 distinct CDR3 sequences, 18% of them detected only once. The ten largest clones add up to roughly 35% of the sample.

The meaning of the sample's time point label: newly diagnosed GD, antithyroid drugs for less than 3 months. For both TCR sequencing and RNA sequencing, RNA was extracted from PBMCs in TRIzol. The diagnosis of Graves' disease followed American Thyroid Association guidelines. Recruitment of patients was carried out at an endocrinology department in Xi'an, China. Each patient gave approximately 10 milliliters of peripheral blood, collected in an EDTA anticoagulant tube. Ficoll Paque Plus density gradient separation was used to isolate PBMCs, and no further T cell sorting was performed. An Agilent 2100 Bioanalyzer and agarose gel were used to check RNA quality, and a NanoDrop 2000 was used to measure RNA concentration. This sample was taken from a study of regulatory T cells in long-lasting Graves disease (TCRdb year 2021). Background on the whole study: Antithyroid drugs had been taken for less than 3 months by newly diagnosed Graves' disease patients. The study was registered as a clinical trial and conducted in China. TCR sequencing covered 13 persistent and approximately 20 newly diagnosed Graves' disease patients, around 33 samples in total. Persistent Graves' disease patients were compared with newly diagnosed Graves' disease patients by peripheral blood TCR sequencing and RNA sequencing.

Overall study results and their limits: Lower TCR Shannon entropy and fewer highly expanded clones were observed in persistent Graves' disease patients than in newly diagnosed patients, which suggested clonal expansion. Persistent patients shared more public clonotypes among themselves (more than 2,500) than newly diagnosed patients did (roughly 920). Sequencing and analysis were restricted to the TCR beta chain. Peripheral blood alone was examined, since thyroid tissue, which constituted the primary lesion, could not be accessed. Preferential use of TRBV28, TRBJ1-2 and TRBJ2-5 was observed in persistent disease, whereas TRBV20-1 and TRBJ2-1 were favored in newly diagnosed disease. The authors noted that the small sample size was a limitation that may lower accuracy.

This sequence originates from a female donor with Graves disease. Source: peripheral blood mononuclear cells (PBMCs), taken at new diagnosis, from a patient treated with antithyroid drugs. The sequence links TRBV28 to TRBJ1-4; no D segment can be confidently identified. The CDR3 region has the sequence CASRKPNEKLFF. The nucleotide sequence is TGTGCCAGCAGGAAACCGAATGAAAAACTGTTTTTT.